This paragraph reports one T cell receptor (beta chain). Alongside a J-beta primer mix, a sample-barcoded 5' primer served in a second PCR lasting about 7 to 11 cycles. MiXCR, run by TCRdb on the 5' RACE reads, gives a single entry per CDR3 protein. The sample has 1.2 million to 1.5 million distinct CDR3 sequences, approximately 63% seen once. This record belongs to a study of blood T cells in healthy people across ages. Germline trimming cut 6 bases from V and 12 bases from J; bases unmatched to any gene: 5. The CDR3 covers 13 residues. The genes are TRBV12-3 or TRBV12-4 and TRBJ2-1; 13 nucleotides line up with TRBD2. The TCR originated in a man younger than 35 in good health. Sequencing input: blood. CDR3 DNA sequence: TGTGCCAGCAGGCGGACTAGCGGGAGTCCGCAGTTCTTC. Its protein product is CASRRTSGSPQFF.